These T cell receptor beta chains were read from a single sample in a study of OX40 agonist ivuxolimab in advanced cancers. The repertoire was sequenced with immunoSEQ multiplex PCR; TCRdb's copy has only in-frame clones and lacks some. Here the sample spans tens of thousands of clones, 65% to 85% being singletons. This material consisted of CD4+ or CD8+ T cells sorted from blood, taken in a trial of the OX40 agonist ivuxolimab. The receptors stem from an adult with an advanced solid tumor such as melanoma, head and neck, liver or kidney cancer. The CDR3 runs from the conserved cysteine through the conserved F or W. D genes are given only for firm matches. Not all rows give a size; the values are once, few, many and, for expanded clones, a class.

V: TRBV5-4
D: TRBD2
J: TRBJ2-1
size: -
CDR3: CASSRSAGTSGGDEQFF
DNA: TGTGCCAGCAGCCGCTCAGCCGGGACTAGCGGGGGGGATGAGCAGTTCTTC

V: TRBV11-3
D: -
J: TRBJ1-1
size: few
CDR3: CASKGRAGNTEAFF
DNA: TGTGCCAGCAAGGGCAGGGCTGGGAACACTGAAGCTTTCTTT

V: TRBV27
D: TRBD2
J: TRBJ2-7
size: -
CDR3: CASSGGTSGSHEQYF
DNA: TGTGCCAGCAGTGGTGGCACTAGCGGGAGCCACGAGCAGTACTTC

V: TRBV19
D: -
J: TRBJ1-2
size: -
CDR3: CASRGTEDYGYTF
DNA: TGTGCCAGTAGGGGGACTGAAGATTATGGCTACACCTTC

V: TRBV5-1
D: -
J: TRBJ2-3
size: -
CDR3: CASSLERPRTDTQYF
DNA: TGCGCCAGCAGCTTGGAGCGACCCCGAACAGATACGCAGTATTTT

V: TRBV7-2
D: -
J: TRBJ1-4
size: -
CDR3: CASSLVADRFEKLFF
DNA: TGTGCCAGCAGCTTAGTGGCCGACAGGTTCGAAAAACTGTTTTTT

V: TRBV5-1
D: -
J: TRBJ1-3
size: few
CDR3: CASSAAGSGNTIYF
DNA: TGCGCCAGCAGCGCCGCAGGGTCTGGAAACACCATATATTTT

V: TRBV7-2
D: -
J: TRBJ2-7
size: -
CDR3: CASSDGLSYEQYF
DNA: TGTGCCAGCAGCGACGGACTCTCCTACGAGCAGTACTTC

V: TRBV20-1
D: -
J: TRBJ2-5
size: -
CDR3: CSARDGTQYF
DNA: TGCAGTGCTAGAGATGGGACCCAGTACTTC

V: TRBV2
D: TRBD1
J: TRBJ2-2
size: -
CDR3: CASSSGTGKAGELFF
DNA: TGTGCCAGCAGTTCCGGGACAGGGAAGGCCGGGGAGCTGTTTTTT

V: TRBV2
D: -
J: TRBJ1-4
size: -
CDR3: CASRGDEKLFF
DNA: TGTGCCAGCAGGGGGGATGAAAAACTGTTTTTT

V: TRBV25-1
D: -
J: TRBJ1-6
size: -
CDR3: CASSESLGKNSPLHF
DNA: TGTGCCAGCAGTGAATCGCTAGGGAAAAATTCACCCCTCCACTTT

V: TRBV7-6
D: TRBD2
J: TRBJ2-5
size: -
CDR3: CASSFLAGGQETQYF
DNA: TGTGCCAGCAGCTTCCTAGCGGGGGGTCAAGAGACCCAGTACTTC

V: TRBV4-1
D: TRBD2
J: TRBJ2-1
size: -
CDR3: CASSQSKRGYNEQFF
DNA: TGCGCCAGCAGCCAATCGAAGCGGGGTTACAATGAGCAGTTCTTC

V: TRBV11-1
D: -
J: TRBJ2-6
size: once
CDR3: CASSLGRAGANVLTF
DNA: TGTGCCAGCAGCTTAGGGAGGGCTGGGGCCAACGTCCTGACTTTC

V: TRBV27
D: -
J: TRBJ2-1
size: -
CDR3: CASSLRENEQFF
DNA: TGTGCCAGCAGTTTACGGGAGAATGAGCAGTTCTTC

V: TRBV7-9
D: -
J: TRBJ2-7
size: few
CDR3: CASSLAGIEQYF
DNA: TGTGCCAGCAGCTTAGCCGGTATCGAGCAGTACTTC

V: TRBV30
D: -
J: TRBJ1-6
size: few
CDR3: CAWRLAGNNSPLHF
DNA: TGTGCCTGGAGATTGGCAGGCAATAATTCACCCCTCCACTTT

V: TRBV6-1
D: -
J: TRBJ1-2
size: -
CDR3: CASSAIQEGGYTF
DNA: TGTGCCAGCAGTGCAATACAGGAAGGGGGCTACACCTTC